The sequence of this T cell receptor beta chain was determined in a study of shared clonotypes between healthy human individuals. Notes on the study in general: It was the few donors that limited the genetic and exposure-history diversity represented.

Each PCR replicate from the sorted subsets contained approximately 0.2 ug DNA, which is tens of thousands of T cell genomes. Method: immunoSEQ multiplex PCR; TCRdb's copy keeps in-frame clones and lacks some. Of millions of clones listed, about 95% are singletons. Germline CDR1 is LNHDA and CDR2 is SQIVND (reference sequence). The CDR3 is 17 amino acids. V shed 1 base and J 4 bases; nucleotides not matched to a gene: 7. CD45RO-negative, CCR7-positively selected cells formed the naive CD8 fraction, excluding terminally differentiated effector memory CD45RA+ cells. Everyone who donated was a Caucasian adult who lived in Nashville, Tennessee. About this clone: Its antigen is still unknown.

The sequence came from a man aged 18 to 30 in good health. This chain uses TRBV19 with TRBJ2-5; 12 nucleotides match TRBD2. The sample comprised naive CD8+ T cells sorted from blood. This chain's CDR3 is CASSIVRLAGEAETQYF. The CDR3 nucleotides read TGTGCCAGTAGTATAGTTCGACTAGCGGGAGAGGCAGAGACCCAGTACTTC.